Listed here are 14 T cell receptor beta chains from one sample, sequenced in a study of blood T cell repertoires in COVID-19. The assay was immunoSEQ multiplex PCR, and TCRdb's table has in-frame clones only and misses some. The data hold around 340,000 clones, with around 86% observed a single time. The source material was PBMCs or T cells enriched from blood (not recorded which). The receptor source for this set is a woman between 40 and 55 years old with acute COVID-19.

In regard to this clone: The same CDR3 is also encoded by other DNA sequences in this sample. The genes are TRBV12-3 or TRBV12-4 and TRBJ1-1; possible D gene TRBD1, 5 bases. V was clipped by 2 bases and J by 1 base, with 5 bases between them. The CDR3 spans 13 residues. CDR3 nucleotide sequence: TGTGCCAGCAGTTTAACAGGGAACACTGAAGCTTTCTTT. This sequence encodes CASSLTGNTEAFF.

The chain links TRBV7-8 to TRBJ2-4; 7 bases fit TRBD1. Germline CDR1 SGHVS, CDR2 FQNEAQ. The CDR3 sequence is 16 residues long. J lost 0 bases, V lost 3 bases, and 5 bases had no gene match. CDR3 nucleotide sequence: TGTGCCAGCAGCTTTGAGGGGGCGAGAGCCAAAAACATTCAGTACTTC. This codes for CASSFEGARAKNIQYF.

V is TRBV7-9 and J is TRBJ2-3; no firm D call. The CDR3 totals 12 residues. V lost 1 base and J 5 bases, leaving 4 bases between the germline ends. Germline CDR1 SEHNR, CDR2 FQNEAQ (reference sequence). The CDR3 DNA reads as TGTGCCAGCAGCTTAGTTCAAGATACGCAGTATTTT. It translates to CASSLVQDTQYF.

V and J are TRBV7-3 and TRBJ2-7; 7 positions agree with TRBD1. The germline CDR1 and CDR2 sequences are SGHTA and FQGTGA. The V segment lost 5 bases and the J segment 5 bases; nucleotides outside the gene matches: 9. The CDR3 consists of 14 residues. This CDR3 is CASSRQGGWDEQYF. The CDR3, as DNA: TGTGCCAGCAGCCGACAGGGTGGCTGGGACGAGCAGTACTTC.

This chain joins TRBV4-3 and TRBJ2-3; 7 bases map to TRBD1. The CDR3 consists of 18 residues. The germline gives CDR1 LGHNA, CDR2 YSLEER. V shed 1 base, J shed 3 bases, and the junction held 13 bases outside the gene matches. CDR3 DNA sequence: TGCGCCAGCAGCCAAGTTTATTCCGTGACAGGGAATACAGATACGCAGTATTTT. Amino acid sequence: CASSQVYSVTGNTDTQYF.

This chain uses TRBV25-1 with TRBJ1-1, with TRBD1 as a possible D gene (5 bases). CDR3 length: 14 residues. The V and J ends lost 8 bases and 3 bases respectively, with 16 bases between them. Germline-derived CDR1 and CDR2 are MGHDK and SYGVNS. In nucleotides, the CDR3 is TGTGCCAGCGCCCCGGGGGGGAGGGACACTGAAGCTTTCTTT. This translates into CASAPGGRDTEAFF.

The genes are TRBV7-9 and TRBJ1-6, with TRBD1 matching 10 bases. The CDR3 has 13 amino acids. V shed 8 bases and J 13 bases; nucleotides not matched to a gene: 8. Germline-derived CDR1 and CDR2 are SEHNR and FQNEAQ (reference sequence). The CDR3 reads CASEGQGINPLHF. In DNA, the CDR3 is TGTGCCAGCGAGGGACAGGGGATTAATCCCCTCCACTTT.

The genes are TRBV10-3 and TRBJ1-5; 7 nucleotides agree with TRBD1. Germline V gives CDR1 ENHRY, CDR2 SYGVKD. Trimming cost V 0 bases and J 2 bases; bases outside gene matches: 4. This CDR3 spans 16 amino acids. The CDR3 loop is CAISESDRVGNQPQHF. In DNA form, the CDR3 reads TGTGCCATCAGTGAGTCTGACAGGGTCGGCAATCAGCCCCAGCATTTT.

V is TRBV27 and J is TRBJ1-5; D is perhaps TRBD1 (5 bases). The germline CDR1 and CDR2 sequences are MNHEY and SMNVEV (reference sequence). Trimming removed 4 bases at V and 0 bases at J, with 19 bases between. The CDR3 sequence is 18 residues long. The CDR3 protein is CASSSGGKGFGSNQPQHF. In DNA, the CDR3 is TGTGCCAGCAGTTCCGGGGGGAAGGGTTTCGGTAGCAATCAGCCCCAGCATTTT.

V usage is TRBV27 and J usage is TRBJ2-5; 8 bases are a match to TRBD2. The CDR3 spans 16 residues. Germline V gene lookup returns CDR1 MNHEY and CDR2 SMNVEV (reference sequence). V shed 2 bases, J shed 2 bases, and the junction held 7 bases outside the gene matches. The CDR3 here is CASSLRAGGLQETQYF. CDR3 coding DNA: TGTGCCAGCAGTTTACGGGCGGGAGGCTTACAAGAGACCCAGTACTTC.

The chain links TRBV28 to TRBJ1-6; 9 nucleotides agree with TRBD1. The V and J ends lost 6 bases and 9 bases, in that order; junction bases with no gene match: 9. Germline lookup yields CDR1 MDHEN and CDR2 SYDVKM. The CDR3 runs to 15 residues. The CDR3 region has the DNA TGTGCCAGCAGCCCAACCACAGGGGGCGGTTCACCCCTCCACTTT. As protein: CASSPTTGGGSPLHF.

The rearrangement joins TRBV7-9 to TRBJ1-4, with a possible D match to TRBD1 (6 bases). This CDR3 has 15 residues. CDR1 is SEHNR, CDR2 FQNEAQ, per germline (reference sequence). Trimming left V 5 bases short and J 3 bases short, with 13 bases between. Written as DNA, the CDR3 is TGTGCCAGCAGCGCGGAACAGGGCTCTAATGAAAAACTGTTTTTT. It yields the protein CASSAEQGSNEKLFF.

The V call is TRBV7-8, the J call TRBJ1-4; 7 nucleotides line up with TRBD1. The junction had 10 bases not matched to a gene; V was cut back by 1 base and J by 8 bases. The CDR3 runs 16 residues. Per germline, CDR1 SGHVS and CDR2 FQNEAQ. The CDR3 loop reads CASSLGIGGVGEKLFF. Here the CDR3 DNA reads TGTGCCAGCAGCTTAGGCATAGGGGGCGTAGGCGAAAAACTGTTTTTT.

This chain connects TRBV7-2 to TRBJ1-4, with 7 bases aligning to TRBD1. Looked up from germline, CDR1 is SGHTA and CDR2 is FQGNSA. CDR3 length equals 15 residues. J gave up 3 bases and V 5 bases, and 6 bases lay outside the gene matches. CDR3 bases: TGTGCCAGCAGCACCTCGACAGGGTCTAATGAAAAACTGTTTTTT. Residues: CASSTSTGSNEKLFF.